The sequence of this TCR beta chain was determined in a study of T cells in women clearing cervical HPV infection. Looking at the study overall: Case blood was drawn when the lesion was first found; control blood after infection became undetectable. Study conclusions and caveats: Repertoire richness, not evenness, was significantly elevated in CIN3+ cases versus controls. Unknown T-cell numbers per sample may underlie the richness differences.

Germline CDR1 reads GTSNPN; CDR2 reads SVGIG (reference sequence). The V gene end was trimmed by 5 bases and the J gene end by 4 bases; junction bases not matched to a gene: 8. CDR3 size: 14 residues. All participants had a single incident cervical HPV16 infection, and prevalent HPV16 infections were excluded. Profiling relied on immunoSEQ multiplex PCR, and the TCRdb table lists in-frame clones only, not all of them. Its table lists more than 45,000 clones. Comments on this clone: Its antigen is not identified. The read stops 3 residues short of the end of the CDR3; the missing end is completed from the germline J gene.

The sequence was collected from a woman aged 18 to 75 with a cervical HPV16 infection that either progressed to CIN3+ or cleared (not recorded which). The sequenced sample consisted of blood buffy coat. The V and J genes are TRBV30 and TRBJ1-2, with 9 bases identical to TRBD1. CDR3 sequence: CAWDYGTGTYGYTF. The sequenced part of the CDR3 DNA is TGTGCCTGGGATTACGGGACAGGGACCTATGGC.